The rows below give T cell receptor beta chains drawn from one sample of a study of identifying expanded T cells in peripheral blood. Data came from immunoSEQ multiplex PCR; TCRdb stores just in-frame clones and leaves some out. The sample carries about 130,000 clones, 86% recorded once. The sequenced sample consisted of blood. Receptors originate from a person aged 18 to 75 in good health. Each CDR3 is given without its conserved first and last residue. Clone size, where shown, is once, few, many, or a class for clones that have expanded.

ASSPQGVNEKLF | - | 12 | TRBV5-4
ASSLGRGNQPQH | - | 12 | TRBV7-2
ASSQDRKGLNTGELF | once | 15 | TRBV4-3
ASRGTSGNADTQY | - | 13 | TRBV4-1
ASSRNRGDTQY | once | 11 | TRBV6-5
ASSSTGVYQETQY | - | 13 | TRBV27
ASIPGSGTGELF | - | 12 | TRBV28
ASLGGQETQY | - | 10 | TRBV2
ASSLRGRSGANVLT | few | 14 | TRBV5-4
ASSFTGTFTDTQY | - | 13 | TRBV27
ASSLLAGVLDTQY | - | 13 | TRBV5-1
ASSLSSGAPYEQY | - | 13 | TRBV7-3
ASSLNRNYGYT | - | 11 | TRBV7-9
ATRQRGGYEQY | - | 11 | TRBV15
ASSFTAMNTEAF | - | 12 | TRBV5-4
ATSRDKASVAGTDTQY | - | 16 | TRBV15
ASSLAGDSSYEQY | - | 13 | TRBV7-6
ASSEPSGLLYEQY | - | 13 | TRBV10-2
ASSSDRNEKLF | - | 11 | TRBV7-2
ASLGNYEQY | few | 9 | TRBV2
SVEWSGGFTDTQY | - | 13 | TRBV29-1
ASSQGNTEAF | - | 10 | TRBV14
ASSGEALSAQY | - | 11 | TRBV19
ASSFPMGQGHGYT | - | 13 | TRBV7-2
AISESRAEAF | - | 10 | TRBV10-3
ASSTSGLMETQY | - | 12 | TRBV9
ASAPGSFTYNEQF | once | 13 | TRBV7-2
ASSLGQPGSGNTIY | - | 14 | TRBV27
ASSIGAGTGSSGELF | - | 15 | TRBV19
AIMAREDGYGYT | - | 12 | TRBV10-3
ASSSYGRGADTQY | - | 13 | TRBV27
ASTPVGQGRETQY | once | 13 | TRBV7-9
ASSLQGWYTEAF | - | 12 | TRBV11-1
ASSQDRVRGSYEQY | - | 14 | TRBV4-3
ASSLKGVVTEAF | - | 12 | TRBV5-4
ASSDFTRPGQLSDSNQPQH | - | 19 | TRBV2
ASSPRSIGNEQF | - | 12 | TRBV7-8
ASSPKVRVNTEAF | - | 13 | TRBV7-2
ASRTSATYEQY | - | 11 | TRBV28
ASSMGTGGRYEQY | - | 13 | TRBV5-4
ASSLAGREDNEQF | - | 13 | TRBV5-1
ASSRQGEAF | many | 9 | TRBV2
ASSANPLEKLF | - | 11 | TRBV2
ASSFGYAYNEQF | - | 12 | TRBV7-8
ASSDGFVSEQY | - | 11 | TRBV2
ASSDSKMAGGLSEQF | - | 15 | TRBV6-4
ASSFGNSPLH | - | 10 | TRBV7-2
ASSFRGPYADTQY | - | 13 | TRBV11-1
ASTTGRPLNTEAF | - | 13 | TRBV5-1
AWGYTDRDYDRYT | - | 13 | TRBV30
ASSESKGAEAF | - | 11 | TRBV10-1
SFRPLGGRARETQY | - | 14 | TRBV29-1
ASSAGQGSGANVLT | - | 14 | TRBV9
ASSEDRGAYNEQF | - | 13 | TRBV7-9
SESGTDFYGYT | - | 11 | TRBV29-1
ASSLGLAGERLAF | - | 13 | TRBV9
ASNVAGLGGYT | - | 11 | TRBV6-1
ASSPPVQGQYGYT | - | 13 | TRBV18